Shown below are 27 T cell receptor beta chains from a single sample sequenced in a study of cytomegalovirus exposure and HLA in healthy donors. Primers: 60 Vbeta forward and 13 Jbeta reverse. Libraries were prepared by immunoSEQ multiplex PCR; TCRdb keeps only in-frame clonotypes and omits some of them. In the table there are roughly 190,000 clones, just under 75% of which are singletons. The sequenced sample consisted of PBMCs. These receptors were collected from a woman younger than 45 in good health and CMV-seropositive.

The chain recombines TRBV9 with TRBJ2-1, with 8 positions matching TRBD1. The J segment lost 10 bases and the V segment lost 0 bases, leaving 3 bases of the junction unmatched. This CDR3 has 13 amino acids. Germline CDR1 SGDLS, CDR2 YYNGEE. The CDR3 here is CASSVVAGGEQFF. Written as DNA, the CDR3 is TGTGCCAGCAGCGTAGTAGCAGGGGGCGAGCAGTTCTTC.

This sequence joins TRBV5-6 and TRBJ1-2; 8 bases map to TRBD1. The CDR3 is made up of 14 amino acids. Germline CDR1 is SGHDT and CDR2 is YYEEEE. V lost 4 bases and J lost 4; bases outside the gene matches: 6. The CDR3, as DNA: TGTGCCAGCAGCCAACCCGGGACAGGCTATGGCTACACCTTC. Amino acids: CASSQPGTGYGYTF. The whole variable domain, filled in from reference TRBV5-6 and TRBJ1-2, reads DAGVTQSPTHLIKTRGQQVTLRCSPKSGHDTVSWYQQALGQGPQFIFQYYEEEERQRGNFPDRFSGHQFPNYSSELNVNALLLGDSALYLCASSQPGTGYGYTFGSGTRLTVV.

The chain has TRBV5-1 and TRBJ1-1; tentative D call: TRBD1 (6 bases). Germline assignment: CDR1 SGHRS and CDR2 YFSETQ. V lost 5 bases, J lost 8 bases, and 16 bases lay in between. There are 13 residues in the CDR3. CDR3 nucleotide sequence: TGCGCCAGCAGGATGGGGGCAGGGAAGGAAGCTTTCTTT. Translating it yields CASRMGAGKEAFF.

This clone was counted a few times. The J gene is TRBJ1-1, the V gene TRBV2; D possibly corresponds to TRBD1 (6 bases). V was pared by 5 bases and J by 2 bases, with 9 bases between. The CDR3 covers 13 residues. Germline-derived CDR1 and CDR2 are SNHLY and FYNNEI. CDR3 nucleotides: TGTGCCAGCAGTTTGGACAGAAACACTGAAGCTTTCTTT. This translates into CASSLDRNTEAFF.

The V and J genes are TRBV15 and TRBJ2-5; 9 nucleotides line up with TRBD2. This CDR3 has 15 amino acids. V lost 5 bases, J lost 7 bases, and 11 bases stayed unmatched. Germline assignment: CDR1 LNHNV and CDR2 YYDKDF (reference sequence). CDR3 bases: TGTGCCACCAGCGCAGGGGCGGGAGGGCTTGGGACCCAGTACTTC. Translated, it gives CATSAGAGGLGTQYF.

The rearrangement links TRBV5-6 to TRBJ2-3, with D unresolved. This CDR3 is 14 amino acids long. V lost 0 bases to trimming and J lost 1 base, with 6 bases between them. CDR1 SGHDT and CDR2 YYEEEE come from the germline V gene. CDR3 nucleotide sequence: TGTGCCAGCAGCTTGGGACTTGGCACAGATACGCAGTATTTT. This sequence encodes CASSLGLGTDTQYF.

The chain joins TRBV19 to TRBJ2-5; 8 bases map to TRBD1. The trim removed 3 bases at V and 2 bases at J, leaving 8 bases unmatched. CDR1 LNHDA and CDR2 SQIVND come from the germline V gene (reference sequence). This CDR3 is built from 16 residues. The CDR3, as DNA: TGTGCCAGTAGTATCGCCCGCAGGGGGCAGCAAGAGACCCAGTACTTC. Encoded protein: CASSIARRGQQETQYF.

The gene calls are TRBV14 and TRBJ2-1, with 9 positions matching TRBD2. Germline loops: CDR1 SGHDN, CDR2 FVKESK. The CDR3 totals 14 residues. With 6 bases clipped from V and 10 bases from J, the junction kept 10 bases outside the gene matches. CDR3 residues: CASSLVAGEGEQFF. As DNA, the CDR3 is TGTGCCAGCAGTCTAGTAGCGGGAGAGGGGGAGCAGTTCTTC.

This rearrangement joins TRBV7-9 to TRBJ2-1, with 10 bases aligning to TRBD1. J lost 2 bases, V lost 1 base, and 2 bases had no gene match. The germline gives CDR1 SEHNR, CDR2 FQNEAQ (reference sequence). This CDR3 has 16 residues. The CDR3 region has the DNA TGTGCCAGCAGCTTAGTGGGGACAGGGGCCTACAATGAGCAGTTCTTC. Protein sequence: CASSLVGTGAYNEQFF.

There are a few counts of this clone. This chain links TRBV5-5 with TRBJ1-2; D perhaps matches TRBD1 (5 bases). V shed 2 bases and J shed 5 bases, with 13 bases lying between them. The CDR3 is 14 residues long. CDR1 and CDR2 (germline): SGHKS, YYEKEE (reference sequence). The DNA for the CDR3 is TGTGCCAGCAGCTTCGGACACCGCTTTTATGGCTACACCTTC. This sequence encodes CASSFGHRFYGYTF.

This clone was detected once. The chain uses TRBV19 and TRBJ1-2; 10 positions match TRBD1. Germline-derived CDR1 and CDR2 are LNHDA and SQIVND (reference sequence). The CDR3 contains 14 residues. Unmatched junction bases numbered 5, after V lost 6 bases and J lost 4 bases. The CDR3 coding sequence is TGTGCCAGTAGCCGGCGGGACAGGGGCTATGGCTACACCTTC. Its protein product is CASSRRDRGYGYTF.

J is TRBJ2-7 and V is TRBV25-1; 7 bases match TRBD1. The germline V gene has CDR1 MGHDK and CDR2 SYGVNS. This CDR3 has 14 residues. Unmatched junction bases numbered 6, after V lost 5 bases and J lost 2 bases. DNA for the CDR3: TGTGCCAGCAGTCAGGGACAGCCACCCTACGAGCAGTACTTC. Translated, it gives CASSQGQPPYEQYF.

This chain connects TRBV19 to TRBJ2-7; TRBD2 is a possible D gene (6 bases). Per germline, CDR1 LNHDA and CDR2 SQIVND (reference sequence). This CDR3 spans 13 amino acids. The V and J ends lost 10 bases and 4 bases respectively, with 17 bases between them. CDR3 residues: CATSGGAGYEQYF. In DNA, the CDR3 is TGTGCCACTTCCGGGGGAGCTGGGTACGAGCAGTACTTC. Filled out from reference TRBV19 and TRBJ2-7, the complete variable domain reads DGGITQSPKYLFRKEGQNVTLSCEQNLNHDAMYWYRQDPGQGLRLIYYSQIVNDFQKGDIAEGYSVSREKKESFPLTVTSAQKNPTAFYLCATSGGAGYEQYFGPGTRLTVT.

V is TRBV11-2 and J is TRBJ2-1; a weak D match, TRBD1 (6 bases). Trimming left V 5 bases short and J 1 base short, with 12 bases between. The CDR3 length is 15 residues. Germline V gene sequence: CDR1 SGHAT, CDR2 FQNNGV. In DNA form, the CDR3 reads TGTGCCAGCAGCCACCAGGGGCGTTCCTACAATGAGCAGTTCTTC. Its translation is CASSHQGRSYNEQFF.

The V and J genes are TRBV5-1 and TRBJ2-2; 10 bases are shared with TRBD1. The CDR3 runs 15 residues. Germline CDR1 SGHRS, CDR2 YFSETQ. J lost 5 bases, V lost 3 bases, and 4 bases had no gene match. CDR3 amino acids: CASSSGTGETGELFF. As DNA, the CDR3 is TGCGCCAGCAGCTCCGGGACAGGGGAGACCGGGGAGCTGTTTTTT.

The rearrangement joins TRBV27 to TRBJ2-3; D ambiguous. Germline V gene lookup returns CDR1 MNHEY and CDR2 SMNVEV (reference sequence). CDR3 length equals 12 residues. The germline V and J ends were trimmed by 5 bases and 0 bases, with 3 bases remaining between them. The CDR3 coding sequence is TGTGCCAGCAGTCATAGCACAGATACGCAGTATTTT. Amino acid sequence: CASSHSTDTQYF.

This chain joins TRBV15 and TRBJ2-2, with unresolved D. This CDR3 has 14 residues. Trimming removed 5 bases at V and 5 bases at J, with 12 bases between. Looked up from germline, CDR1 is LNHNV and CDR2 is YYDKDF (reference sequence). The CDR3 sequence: CATSSRLQTGELFF. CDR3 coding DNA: TGTGCCACCAGCTCGAGACTCCAGACCGGGGAGCTGTTTTTT. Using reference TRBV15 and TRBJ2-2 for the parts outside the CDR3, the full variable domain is DAMVIQNPRYQVTQFGKPVTLSCSQTLNHNVMYWYQQKSSQAPKLLFHYYDKDFNNEADTPDNFQSRRPNTSFCFLDIRSPGLGDTAMYLCATSSRLQTGELFFGEGSRLTVL.

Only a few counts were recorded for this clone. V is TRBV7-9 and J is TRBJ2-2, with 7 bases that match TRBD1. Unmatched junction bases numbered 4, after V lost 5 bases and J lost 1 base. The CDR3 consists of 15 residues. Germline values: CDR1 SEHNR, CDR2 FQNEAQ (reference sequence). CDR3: CASSPRTGNTGELFF. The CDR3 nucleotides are TGTGCCAGCAGCCCAAGGACAGGGAACACCGGGGAGCTGTTTTTT.

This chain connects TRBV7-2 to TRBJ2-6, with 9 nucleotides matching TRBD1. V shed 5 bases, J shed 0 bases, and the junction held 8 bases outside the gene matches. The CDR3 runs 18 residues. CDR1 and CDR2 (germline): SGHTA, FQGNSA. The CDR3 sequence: CASSPGTGKRSGANVLTF. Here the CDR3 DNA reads TGTGCCAGCAGCCCGGGGACAGGGAAGCGCTCTGGGGCCAACGTCCTGACTTTC.

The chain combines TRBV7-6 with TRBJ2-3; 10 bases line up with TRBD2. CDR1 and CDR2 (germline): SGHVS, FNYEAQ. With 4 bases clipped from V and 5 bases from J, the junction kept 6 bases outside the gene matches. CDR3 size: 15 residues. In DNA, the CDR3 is TGTGCCAGCAGCTCTGGCAGCGGGAGGGGAGATACGCAGTATTTT. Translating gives CASSSGSGRGDTQYF.

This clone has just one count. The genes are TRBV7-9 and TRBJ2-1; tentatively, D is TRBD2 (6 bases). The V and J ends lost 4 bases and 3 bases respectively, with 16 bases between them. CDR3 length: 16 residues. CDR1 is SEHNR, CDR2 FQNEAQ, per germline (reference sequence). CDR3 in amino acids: CASSSTSGEVYNEQFF. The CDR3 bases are TGTGCCAGCAGCTCGACGTCGGGAGAGGTCTACAATGAGCAGTTCTTC.

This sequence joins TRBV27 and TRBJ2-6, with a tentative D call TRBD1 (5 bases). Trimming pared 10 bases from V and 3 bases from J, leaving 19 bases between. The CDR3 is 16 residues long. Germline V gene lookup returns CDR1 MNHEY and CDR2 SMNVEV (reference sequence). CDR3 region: CAIARIQDSGANVLTF. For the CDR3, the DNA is TGTGCCATCGCGCGGATCCAAGACAGTGGGGCCAACGTCCTGACTTTC.

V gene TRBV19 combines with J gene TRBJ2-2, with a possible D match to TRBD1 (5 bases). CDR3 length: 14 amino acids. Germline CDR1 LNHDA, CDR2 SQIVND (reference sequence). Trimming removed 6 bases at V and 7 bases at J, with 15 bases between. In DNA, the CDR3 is TGTGCCAGTAGGGGGCCGATTCGAGGCGGGGAGCTGTTTTTT. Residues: CASRGPIRGGELFF.

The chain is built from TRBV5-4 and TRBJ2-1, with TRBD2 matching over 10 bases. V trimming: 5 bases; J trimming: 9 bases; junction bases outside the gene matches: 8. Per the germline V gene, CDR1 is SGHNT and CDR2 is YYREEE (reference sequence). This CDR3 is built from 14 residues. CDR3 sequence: CASRQREGGSEQFF. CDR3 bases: TGTGCCAGCAGGCAGCGGGAGGGGGGTAGTGAGCAGTTCTTC. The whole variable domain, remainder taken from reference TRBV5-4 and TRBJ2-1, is ETGVTQSPTHLIKTRGQQVTLRCSSQSGHNTVSWYQQALGQGPQFIFQYYREEENGRGNFPPRFSGLQFPNYSSELNVNALELDDSALYLCASRQREGGSEQFFGPGTRLTVL.

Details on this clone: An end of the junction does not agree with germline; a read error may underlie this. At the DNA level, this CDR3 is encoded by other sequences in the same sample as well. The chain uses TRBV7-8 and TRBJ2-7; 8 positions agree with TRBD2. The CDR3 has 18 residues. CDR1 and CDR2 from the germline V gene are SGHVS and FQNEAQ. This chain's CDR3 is CASSFLPPGLEFSYEQYF. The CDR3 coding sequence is TGTGCCAGTAGCTTTCTACCGCCGGGACTAGAATTCTCCTACGAGCAGTACTTC.

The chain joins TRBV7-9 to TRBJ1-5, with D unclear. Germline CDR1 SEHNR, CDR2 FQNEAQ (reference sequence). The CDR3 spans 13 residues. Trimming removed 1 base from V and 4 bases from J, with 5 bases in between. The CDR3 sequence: CASSLGVNQPQHF. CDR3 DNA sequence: TGTGCCAGCAGCTTAGGAGTAAATCAGCCCCAGCATTTT.

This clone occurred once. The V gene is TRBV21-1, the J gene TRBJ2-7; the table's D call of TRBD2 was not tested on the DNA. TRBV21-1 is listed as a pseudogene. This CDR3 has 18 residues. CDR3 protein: CASSKALSGPGYSYEQYF. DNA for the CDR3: TGTGCCAGCAGCAAAGCTTTGAGCGGGCCAGGATATTCCTACGAGCAGTACTTC.